What follows are 25 T cell receptor beta chains derived from one specimen sequenced in a study of OX40 agonist ivuxolimab in advanced cancers. Only in-frame clones appear in the TCRdb table, and some are missing; sequencing was by immunoSEQ multiplex PCR. The sample has roughly 48,000 clones; around 84% are singletons. The sample was CD4+ or CD8+ T cells sorted from blood, taken in a trial of the OX40 agonist ivuxolimab. Source of these receptors: an adult with an advanced solid tumor such as melanoma, head and neck, liver or kidney cancer.

The CDR3 bases are TGTGCCAGCAGTTCCTCAGGGACAGGGGAAAAACTGTTTTTT. Translation gives CASSSSGTGEKLFF. The chain links TRBV28 to TRBJ1-4, with 9 bases identical to TRBD1. Germline trimming cut 4 bases from V and 8 bases from J; bases unmatched to any gene: 5. In germline, CDR1 is MDHEN, CDR2 SYDVKM. CDR3 length equals 14 residues.

The J gene is TRBJ1-1, the V gene TRBV4-3; D unclear. The CDR3 length is 13 residues. Trimming cost V 4 bases and J 1 base, with 7 bases left between them. From germline, CDR1 is LGHNA and CDR2 YSLEER. The chain's CDR3 is CASSRVWNTEAFF. In DNA, the CDR3 is TGCGCCAGCAGCCGTGTTTGGAACACTGAAGCTTTCTTT.

The chain has TRBV5-1 and TRBJ1-4; 11 nucleotides match TRBD1. The ends lost 3 bases at V and 0 bases at J; junction bases unmatched: 4. Germline V lookup: CDR1 SGHRS, CDR2 YFSETQ. The CDR3 is 17 amino acids. CDR3 in amino acids: CASSSRDRGATNEKLFF. The CDR3 bases are TGCGCCAGCAGCTCCCGGGACAGGGGGGCAACTAATGAAAAACTGTTTTTT.

The gene calls are TRBV7-2 and TRBJ2-3; TRBD2 matches at 7 bases. Germline V gene lookup returns CDR1 SGHTA and CDR2 FQGNSA. V lost 1 base and J lost 0; bases outside the gene matches: 7. This CDR3 spans 17 amino acids. DNA of the CDR3: TGTGCCAGCAGCTTAGGTGCGGGAGTGGCTAGCACAGATACGCAGTATTTT. Its protein is CASSLGAGVASTDTQYF.

The chain has TRBV7-3 and TRBJ2-7; D gene uncertain. In germline, CDR1 is SGHTA, CDR2 FQGTGA. V dropped 3 bases and J dropped 5 bases, with 14 bases sitting between them. This CDR3 contains 14 residues. The DNA of the CDR3 is TGTGCCAGCAGCTTTGATCCGGGTGGCAACGAGCAGTACTTC. Amino acids: CASSFDPGGNEQYF.

The gene calls are TRBV7-9 and TRBJ2-7; D remains unclear. Trimming left V 4 bases short and J 9 bases short, with 16 bases between. Germline CDR1 SEHNR, CDR2 FQNEAQ (reference sequence). The CDR3 has 13 residues. For the CDR3, the DNA is TGTGCCAGCAGCTCCCCGGCCCACTTAGTGCAGTACTTC. Translation gives CASSSPAHLVQYF.

This chain connects TRBV28 to TRBJ2-7; 11 bases match TRBD2. The J segment lost 0 bases and the V segment lost 5 bases, leaving 3 bases of the junction unmatched. This CDR3 spans 15 amino acids. Germline-derived CDR1 and CDR2 are MDHEN and SYDVKM. The CDR3 DNA is TGTGCCAGCAGTCCTAGCGGGGGGTTCTCCTACGAGCAGTACTTC. This codes for CASSPSGGFSYEQYF.

The chain joins TRBV6-4 to TRBJ2-1; 12 nucleotides align to TRBD2. Losses at the gene ends were 7 bases for V and 5 bases for J; bases not matched to a gene: 18. The V gene's germline CDR1 is MRHNA and CDR2 SNTAGT. The length of the CDR3 is 19 residues. CDR3 loop: CASIKLAGGTPVFNNEQFF. CDR3 nucleotide sequence: TGTGCCAGCATAAAACTAGCGGGGGGCACTCCTGTGTTTAACAATGAGCAGTTCTTC.

The chain has TRBV19 and TRBJ2-3; the D gene is possibly TRBD1 (7 bases). V lost 4 bases and J lost 5, with 13 bases in between. Germline lookup yields CDR1 LNHDA and CDR2 SQIVND (reference sequence). This CDR3 has 14 residues. The CDR3 region is CASSNQGGKDTQYF. The CDR3 coding sequence is TGTGCCAGTAGTAATCAGGGGGGAAAAGATACGCAGTATTTT.

The rearrangement links TRBV19 to TRBJ2-4, with D possibly being TRBD2 (6 bases). CDR3 size: 15 residues. The V end lost 7 bases, the J end lost 6 bases, and 19 bases lay between the germline ends. Germline lookup yields CDR1 LNHDA and CDR2 SQIVND (reference sequence). CDR3: CASTRGGSGGNIQYF. CDR3 in DNA: TGTGCCAGTACCCGTGGAGGGAGCGGTGGAAACATTCAGTACTTC.

The CDR3 region is CASSLDNSPLHF. In DNA, the CDR3 is TGCGCCAGCAGCTTGGACAATTCACCCCTCCACTTT. The V gene is TRBV5-1, the J gene TRBJ1-6; no definite D call. Deletions cut 0 bases from V and 7 bases from J, with 2 bases between. The V gene's germline CDR1 is SGHRS and CDR2 YFSETQ. The length of the CDR3 is 12 residues.

This chain joins TRBV19 and TRBJ1-1; 8 bases are a match to TRBD1. The germline CDR1 and CDR2 sequences are LNHDA and SQIVND (reference sequence). The CDR3 has 15 residues. V lost 7 bases to trimming and J lost 6 bases; unmatched junction nucleotides: 13. CDR3: CASKTGDVSVAEAFF. CDR3 sequence (DNA): TGTGCCAGTAAGACAGGGGATGTTTCGGTCGCTGAAGCTTTCTTT.

J is TRBJ1-1 and V is TRBV5-1, with 9 bases identical to TRBD1. This CDR3 has 17 residues. V shed 0 bases and J 4 bases; nucleotides not matched to a gene: 10. Germline assignment: CDR1 SGHRS and CDR2 YFSETQ. CDR3 region: CASSLVVGTGPPTEAFF. CDR3 DNA sequence: TGCGCCAGCAGCTTGGTGGTGGGGACAGGGCCCCCCACTGAAGCTTTCTTT. Full variable domain (missing parts from reference TRBV5-1 and TRBJ1-1): KAGVTQTPRYLIKTRGQQVTLSCSPISGHRSVSWYQQTPGQGLQFLFEYFSETQRNKGNFPGRFSGRQFSNSRSEMNVSTLELGDSALYLCASSLVVGTGPPTEAFFGQGTRLTVV.

This rearrangement joins TRBV4-2 to TRBJ2-3; no clear D gene. The CDR3 covers 15 residues. Per the germline V gene, CDR1 is LGHNA and CDR2 is YNFKEQ. The germline V and J ends were trimmed by 4 bases and 8 bases, with 19 bases remaining between them. The CDR3 region has the DNA TGTGCCAGCAGCCCCTCTCGGGCTACCGTCGGTACGCAGTATTTT. This sequence encodes CASSPSRATVGTQYF.

The V gene is TRBV5-1, the J gene TRBJ1-1; a weak D match, TRBD1 (6 bases). V lost 4 bases to trimming and J lost 5 bases, with 18 bases between them. CDR1 is SGHRS and CDR2 is YFSETQ in the germline V gene. CDR3 length: 15 amino acids. The chain's CDR3 is CASSPTGFLWTEAFF. The CDR3 coding sequence is TGCGCCAGCAGCCCTACAGGGTTTCTGTGGACTGAAGCTTTCTTT.

J is TRBJ2-1 and V is TRBV5-6, with 7 bases that match TRBD1. With V trimmed by 1 base and J by 9 bases, 13 bases remained unmatched. The CDR3 contains 16 residues. CDR1 is SGHDT and CDR2 is YYEEEE in the germline V gene. The CDR3 DNA reads TGTGCCAGCAGCTTGTCGCTGAGGGGGCCTGACCCTGAGCAGTTCTTC. Protein product: CASSLSLRGPDPEQFF.

This clone was detected a few times. The rearrangement links TRBV9 to TRBJ2-2; TRBD2 matches at 7 bases. This CDR3 has 19 residues. Germline V CDR1 and CDR2: SGDLS, YYNGEE. J was trimmed by 5 bases and V by 3 bases; bases with no gene match: 19. The CDR3 protein is CASSETPPPSGRQTGELFF. The CDR3 DNA follows: TGTGCCAGCAGCGAGACCCCCCCGCCTAGCGGAAGACAGACCGGGGAGCTGTTTTTT. Variable domain in full (rest from reference TRBV9 and TRBJ2-2): DSGVTQTPKHLITATGQRVTLRCSPRSGDLSVYWYQQSLDQGLQFLIQYYNGEERAKGNILERFSAQQFPDLHSELNLSSLELGDSALYFCASSETPPPSGRQTGELFFGEGSRLTVL.

The CDR3 protein is CASSLSGANTEAFF. The CDR3, as DNA: TGCGCCAGCAGCTTGAGTGGGGCGAACACTGAAGCTTTCTTT. The V gene is TRBV5-1, the J gene TRBJ1-1, with D possibly TRBD1 on 5 matching bases. Trimming took 1 base from V and 1 from J, leaving 8 bases between them. Germline-derived CDR1 and CDR2 are SGHRS and YFSETQ. CDR3 size: 14 residues.

The CDR3 reads CASSLDQSGANVLTF. The CDR3, as DNA: TGCGCCAGCAGCTTGGATCAGTCTGGGGCCAACGTCCTGACTTTC. The V call is TRBV5-1, the J call TRBJ2-6, with no clear D. Looked up from germline, CDR1 is SGHRS and CDR2 is YFSETQ. V dropped 0 bases and J dropped 1 base, with 5 bases sitting between them. This CDR3 has 15 amino acids.

This chain links TRBV7-8 with TRBJ2-5; D is uncertain. Trimming cost V 1 base and J 1 base, with 7 bases left between them. CDR1 SGHVS and CDR2 FQNEAQ come from the germline V gene. There are 14 residues in the CDR3. This CDR3 reads CASSLDPVQETQYF. CDR3 coding DNA: TGTGCCAGCAGCTTAGACCCAGTCCAAGAGACCCAGTACTTC.

The V call is TRBV4-3, the J call TRBJ1-2; D unresolved. V was cut by 0 bases and J by 1 base, with 6 bases left in between. Germline CDR1 is LGHNA and CDR2 is YSLEER. This CDR3 is built from 14 residues. The CDR3, as DNA: TGCGCCAGCAGCCAAGAGGTCGGTAACTATGGCTACACCTTC. It encodes CASSQEVGNYGYTF.

J is TRBJ1-2 and V is TRBV5-4; D uncertain. V shed 1 base and J shed 1 base, with 11 bases lying between them. Looked up from germline, CDR1 is SGHNT and CDR2 is YYREEE (reference sequence). The CDR3 length is 15 residues. The CDR3 loop reads CASSLLAQDNYGYTF. DNA of the CDR3: TGTGCCAGCAGCTTGCTCGCCCAAGATAACTATGGCTACACCTTC.

The chain uses TRBV5-1 and TRBJ2-3; D is unclear. The V gene's germline CDR1 is SGHRS and CDR2 YFSETQ. The CDR3 runs 15 residues. V gave up 4 bases and J gave up 2 bases, with 14 bases separating them. In DNA form, the CDR3 reads TGCGCCAGCAGCCAATTTTGGCAGACCACAGATACGCAGTATTTT. Its protein is CASSQFWQTTDTQYF.

V is TRBV14 and J is TRBJ2-3, with a tentative D call TRBD2 (6 bases). Germline V gives CDR1 SGHDN, CDR2 FVKESK. The length of the CDR3 is 18 residues. V was clipped by 5 bases and J by 0 bases, with 21 bases between them. For the CDR3, the DNA is TGTGCCAGCAGCATTACTAAGGTTACTAGCAGAAGCACAGATACGCAGTATTTT. Amino acids: CASSITKVTSRSTDTQYF.

The gene calls are TRBV7-2 and TRBJ2-7, with TRBD2 as a possible D gene (6 bases). CDR1 and CDR2 (germline): SGHTA, FQGNSA. This CDR3 spans 16 amino acids. V lost 1 base and J 2 bases, leaving 15 bases between the germline ends. CDR3 bases: TGTGCCAGCAGCTTAGGGGGTTTTAGCGGAGCCTACGAGCAGTACTTC. Its translation is CASSLGGFSGAYEQYF.